A single sample gave rise to the 5 T cell receptor beta chains below, sequenced in a study of technical replicates of blood from a few donors. This table comes from immunoSEQ multiplex PCR, and its TCRdb copy is limited to in-frame clones, with some not included. The sample holds 74,000 or so clones; around 90% are singletons and the top ten take over 0.35%. The sequencing sample was made of T cells isolated from PBMCs. The origin of the receptors is a human donor in good health.

This clone was seen only once. The genes are TRBV10-3 and TRBJ1-5; tentative D call: TRBD1 (5 bases). CDR3 length: 16 amino acids. The ends were cut back, 2 bases at V and 0 bases at J, with 11 bases in the middle. Germline CDR1 ENHRY, CDR2 SYGVKD. In DNA, the CDR3 is TGTGCCATCAGTGAGAGTGGGGGGTATAGCAATCAGCCCCAGCATTTT. Its protein product is CAISESGGYSNQPQHF.

The chain links TRBV7-2 to TRBJ2-7; 9 bases fit TRBD1. The CDR3 is 13 residues long. V was clipped by 5 bases and J by 2 bases; unmatched bases: 1. The V gene's germline CDR1 is SGHTA and CDR2 FQGNSA. The CDR3 bases are TGTGCCAGCAGCAGGGACAGGGCCTACGAGCAGTACTTC. Translation: CASSRDRAYEQYF.

V is TRBV5-4 and J is TRBJ1-2, with D tentatively TRBD1 (5 bases). V lost 6 bases, J lost 2 bases, and 17 bases lay in between. Germline V gene sequence: CDR1 SGHNT, CDR2 YYREEE (reference sequence). The CDR3 sequence is 15 residues long. Here the CDR3 DNA reads TGTGCCAGCACCCTGTCGGTCCGGGGGAACTATGGCTACACCTTC. This codes for CASTLSVRGNYGYTF.

J is TRBJ2-7 and V is TRBV5-1; TRBD2 matches at 9 bases. The CDR3 loop spans 16 amino acids. Germline lookup yields CDR1 SGHRS and CDR2 YFSETQ. The V gene end was trimmed by 0 bases and the J gene end by 2 bases; junction bases not matched to a gene: 6. The CDR3 sequence is CASSLGLAATTYEQYF. The CDR3 bases are TGCGCCAGCAGCTTGGGACTAGCGGCAACTACCTACGAGCAGTACTTC.

The chain uses TRBV2 and TRBJ2-4, with 8 bases lining up with TRBD2. This CDR3 has 13 residues. V lost 7 bases and J lost 8; bases outside the gene matches: 7. Germline CDR1 SNHLY, CDR2 FYNNEI. Here the CDR3 reads CASTFGLAYIQYF. CDR3 nucleotide sequence: TGTGCCAGCACCTTTGGACTAGCTTACATTCAGTACTTC.